This T cell receptor (beta chain) is from a study of control samples from healthy donors and cancer patients. Only a few counts were recorded for this clone. Sequencing was performed with immunoSEQ multiplex PCR; in TCRdb, only in-frame clones are kept and a portion is missing. In the table there are some 140,000 clones, around 94% of which are singletons. Sample: PBMCs. The receptor comes from a man aged 55 to 70 with colorectal cancer.

CDR3: CAWSVGSSVGYTF. The CDR3 DNA is TGTGCCTGGAGTGTGGGCAGCTCGGTTGGCTACACCTTC. The rearrangement links TRBV30 to TRBJ1-2; D is unclear. V was trimmed by 0 bases and J by 7 bases, leaving 12 bases between them. The CDR3 has 13 amino acids. Germline V gene sequence: CDR1 GTSNPN, CDR2 SVGIG (reference sequence).